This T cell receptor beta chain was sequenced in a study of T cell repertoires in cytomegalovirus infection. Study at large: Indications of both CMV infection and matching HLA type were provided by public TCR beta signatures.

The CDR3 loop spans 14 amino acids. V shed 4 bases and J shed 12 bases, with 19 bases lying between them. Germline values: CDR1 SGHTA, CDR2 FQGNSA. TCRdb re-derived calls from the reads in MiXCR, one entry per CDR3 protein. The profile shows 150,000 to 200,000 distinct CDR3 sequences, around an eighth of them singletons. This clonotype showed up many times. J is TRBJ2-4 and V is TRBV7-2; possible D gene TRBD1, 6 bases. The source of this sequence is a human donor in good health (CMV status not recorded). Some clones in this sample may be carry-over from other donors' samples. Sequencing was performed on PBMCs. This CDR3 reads CASSYSTGGMGQYF. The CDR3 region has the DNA TGTGCCAGCAGCTATTCGACAGGCGGCATGGGTCAGTACTTC.